This TCR beta chain was captured in a study of neurological immune-mediated disorders. Time point noted: longitudinal time-point 3. Healthy control participants comprised blood bank volunteers in Maryland, USA. The authors produced cDNA by 5'RACE using 10-nucleotide random UMIs. Via MiXCR, TCRdb re-called the 5' RACE reads, giving one row per CDR3 protein. The repertoire holds approximately 47,000 distinct CDR3 sequences, with roughly 13% as singletons. This CDR3 region has 14 residues. Trimming left V 7 bases short and J 0 bases short, with 7 bases between. Looked up from germline, CDR1 is MNHEY and CDR2 is SVGEGT. At least ten counts were recorded for this clonotype.

The gene calls are TRBV6-2 or TRBV6-3 and TRBJ2-6; D unresolved. Sequences were obtained from PBMCs. The receptor's source is a man aged 25 to 40 in good health. CDR3 region: CASKVPSGANVLTF. For the CDR3, the DNA is TGTGCCAGCAAAGTCCCCTCTGGGGCCAACGTCCTGACTTTC.